This T cell receptor (beta chain) was profiled in a study of blood T cell repertoires in COVID-19. V was trimmed by 2 bases and J by 3 bases, leaving 7 bases between them. The CDR3 covers 13 residues. The V gene's germline CDR1 is MNHNS and CDR2 SASEGT. Sequenced by immunoSEQ multiplex PCR; TCRdb stores in-frame clones only, minus some. The top ten hold approximately 7% of the sample, which has about 81,000 clones, roughly four fifths seen once. The sequenced material came from peripheral blood. The TCR originated in a human donor in a cohort sampled during active COVID-19. This chain links TRBV6-1 with TRBJ1-1, with D uncertain. CDR3 sequence reads: CASSELQYTEAFF. In nucleotides, the CDR3 is TGTGCCAGCAGTGAACTTCAGTACACTGAAGCTTTCTTT.